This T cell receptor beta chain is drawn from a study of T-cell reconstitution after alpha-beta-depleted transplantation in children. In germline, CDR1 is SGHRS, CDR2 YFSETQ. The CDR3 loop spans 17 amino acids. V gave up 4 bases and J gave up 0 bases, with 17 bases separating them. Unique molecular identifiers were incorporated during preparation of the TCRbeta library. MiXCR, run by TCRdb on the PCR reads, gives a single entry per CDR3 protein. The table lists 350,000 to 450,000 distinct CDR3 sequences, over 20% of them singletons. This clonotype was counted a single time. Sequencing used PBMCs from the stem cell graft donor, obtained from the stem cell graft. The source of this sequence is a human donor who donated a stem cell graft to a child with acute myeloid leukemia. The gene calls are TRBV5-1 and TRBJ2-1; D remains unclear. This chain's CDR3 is CASSATLTQSSYNEQFF. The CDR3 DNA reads TGCGCCAGCAGCGCAACCCTGACCCAGAGCTCCTACAATGAGCAGTTCTTC.